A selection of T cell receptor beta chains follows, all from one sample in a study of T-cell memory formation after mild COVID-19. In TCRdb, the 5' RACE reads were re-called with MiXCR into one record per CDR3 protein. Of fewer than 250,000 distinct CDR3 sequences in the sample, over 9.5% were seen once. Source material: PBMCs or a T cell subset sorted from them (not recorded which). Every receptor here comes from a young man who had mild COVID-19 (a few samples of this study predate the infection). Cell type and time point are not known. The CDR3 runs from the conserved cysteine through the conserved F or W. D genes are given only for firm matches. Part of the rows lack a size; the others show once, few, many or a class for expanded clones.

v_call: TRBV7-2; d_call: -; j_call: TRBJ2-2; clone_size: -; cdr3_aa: CASSLVVWNTGELFF; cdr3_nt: TGTGCCAGCAGCTTAGTTGTCTGGAACACCGGGGAGCTGTTTTTT
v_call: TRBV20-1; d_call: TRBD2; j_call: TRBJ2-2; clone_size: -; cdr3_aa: CSATSGRNTGELFF; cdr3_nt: TGCAGTGCCACAAGCGGGAGAAACACCGGGGAGCTGTTTTTT
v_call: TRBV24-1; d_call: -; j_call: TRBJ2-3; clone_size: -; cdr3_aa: CATSKDADTQYF; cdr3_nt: TGTGCCACCAGTAAGGACGCAGATACGCAGTATTTT
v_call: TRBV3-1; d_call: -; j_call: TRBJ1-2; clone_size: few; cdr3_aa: CASSQTPHGYTF; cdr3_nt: TGTGCCAGCAGCCAAACTCCCCATGGCTACACCTTC
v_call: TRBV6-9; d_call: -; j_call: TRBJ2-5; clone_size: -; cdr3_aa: CASSVEGVAWIQETQYF; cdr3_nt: TGTGCCAGCAGCGTGGAAGGGGTAGCGTGGATTCAAGAGACCCAGTACTTC
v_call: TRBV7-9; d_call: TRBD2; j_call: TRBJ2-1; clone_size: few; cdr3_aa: CASSGAGGPRNEQFF; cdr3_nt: TGTGCCAGCAGCGGAGCGGGGGGGCCCCGCAATGAGCAGTTCTTC
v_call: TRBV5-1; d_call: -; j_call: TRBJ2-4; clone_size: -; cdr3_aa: CASSLEGWAQENIQYF; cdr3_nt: TGCGCCAGCAGCTTGGAAGGATGGGCCCAAGAAAACATTCAGTACTTC
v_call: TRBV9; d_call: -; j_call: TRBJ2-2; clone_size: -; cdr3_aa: CASSVSLSHNTGELFF; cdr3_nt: TGTGCCAGCAGCGTCTCTCTGTCCCACAACACCGGGGAGCTGTTTTTT
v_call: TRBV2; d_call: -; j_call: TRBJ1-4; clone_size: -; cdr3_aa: CASSADYSATNEKLFF; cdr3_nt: TGTGCCAGCAGTGCCGATTACAGCGCAACTAATGAAAAACTGTTTTTT
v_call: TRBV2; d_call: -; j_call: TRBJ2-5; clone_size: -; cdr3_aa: CASRGGTAETQYF; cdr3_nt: TGTGCCAGCCGTGGGGGGACGGCTGAGACCCAGTACTTC
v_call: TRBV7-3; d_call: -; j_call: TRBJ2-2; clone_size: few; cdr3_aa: CASSLSPPSTRGTGELFF; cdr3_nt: TGTGCCAGCAGCTTATCCCCTCCCTCGACCCGTGGCACCGGGGAGCTGTTTTTT
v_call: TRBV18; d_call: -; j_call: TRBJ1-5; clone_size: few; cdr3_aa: CASSPLENQPQHF; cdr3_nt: TGTGCCAGCTCACCCCTGGAGAATCAGCCCCAGCATTTT
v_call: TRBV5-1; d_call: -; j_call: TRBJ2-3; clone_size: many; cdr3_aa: CASSLLTGTQDTQYF; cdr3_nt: TGCGCCAGCAGCCTACTGACAGGAACACAAGATACGCAGTATTTT
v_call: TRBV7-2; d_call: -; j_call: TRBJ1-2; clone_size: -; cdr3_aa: CASSLELAGKYGYTF; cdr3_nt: TGTGCCAGCAGCTTAGAGTTGGCAGGGAAATATGGCTACACCTTC
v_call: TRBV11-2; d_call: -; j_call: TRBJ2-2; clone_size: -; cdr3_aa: CASSLVTGNTGELFF; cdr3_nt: TGTGCCAGCAGCTTAGTCACAGGGAACACCGGGGAGCTGTTTTTT
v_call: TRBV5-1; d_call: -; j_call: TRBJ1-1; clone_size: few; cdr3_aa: CASSLQGEGEAFF; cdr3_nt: TGCGCCAGCAGCTTGCAAGGGGAGGGTGAAGCTTTCTTT
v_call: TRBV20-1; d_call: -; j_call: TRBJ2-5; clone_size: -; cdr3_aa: CSAREGSSQETQYF; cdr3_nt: TGCAGTGCTAGGGAAGGGAGTTCCCAAGAGACCCAGTACTTC
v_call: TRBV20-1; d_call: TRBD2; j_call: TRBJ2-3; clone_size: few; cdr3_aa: CSASETSGGVADTQYF; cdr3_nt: TGCAGTGCTAGCGAGACTAGCGGGGGGGTGGCAGATACGCAGTATTTT
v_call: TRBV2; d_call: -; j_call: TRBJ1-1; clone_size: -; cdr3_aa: CASSAEGNTEAFF; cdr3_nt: TGTGCCAGCAGTGCAGAGGGAAACACTGAAGCTTTCTTT
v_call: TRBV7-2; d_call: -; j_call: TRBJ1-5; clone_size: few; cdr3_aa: CASSLAGGSNQPQHF; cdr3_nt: TGTGCCAGCAGCTTAGCAGGAGGTAGCAATCAGCCCCAGCATTTT
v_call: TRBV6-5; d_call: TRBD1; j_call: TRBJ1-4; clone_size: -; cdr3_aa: CASRRDRRNEKLFF; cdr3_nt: TGTGCCAGCAGGCGGGACAGGAGAAATGAAAAACTGTTTTTT
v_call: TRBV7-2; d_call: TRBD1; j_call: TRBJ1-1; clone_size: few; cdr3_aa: CASSLYRDRGWYTEAFF; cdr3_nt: TGTGCCAGCAGCTTATATCGGGACAGGGGTTGGTACACTGAAGCTTTCTTT
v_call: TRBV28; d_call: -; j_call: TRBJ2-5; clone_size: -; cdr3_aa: CASSLGASDLREETQYF; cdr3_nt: TGTGCCAGCAGTTTAGGAGCTTCGGATCTAAGAGAAGAGACCCAGTACTTC
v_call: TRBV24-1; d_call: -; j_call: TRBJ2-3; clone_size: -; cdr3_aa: CATSDHGGFGADTQYF; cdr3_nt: TGTGCCACCAGTGACCATGGAGGTTTTGGTGCAGATACGCAGTATTTT
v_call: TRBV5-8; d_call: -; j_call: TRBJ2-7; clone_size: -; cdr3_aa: CASSGAGDDYEQYF; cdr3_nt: TGTGCCAGCAGCGGGGCCGGGGACGACTACGAGCAGTACTTC
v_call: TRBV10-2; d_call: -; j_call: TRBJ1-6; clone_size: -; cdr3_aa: CASSESAGTRGRTLHF; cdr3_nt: TGCGCCAGCAGTGAGTCCGCCGGGACCCGAGGGCGAACCCTCCACTTT
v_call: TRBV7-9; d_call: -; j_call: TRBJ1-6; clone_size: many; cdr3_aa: CASSFGLAGNNSPLHF; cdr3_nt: TGTGCCAGCAGCTTCGGACTAGCAGGCAATAATTCACCCCTCCACTTT
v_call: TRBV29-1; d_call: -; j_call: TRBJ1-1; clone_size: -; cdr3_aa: CSVASGVNTEAFF; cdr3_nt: TGCAGCGTTGCTTCAGGGGTGAACACTGAAGCTTTCTTT
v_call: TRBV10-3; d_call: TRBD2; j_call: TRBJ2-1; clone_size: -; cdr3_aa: CAIGGTSFINEQFF; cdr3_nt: TGTGCCATCGGGGGGACTAGCTTCATCAATGAGCAGTTCTTC
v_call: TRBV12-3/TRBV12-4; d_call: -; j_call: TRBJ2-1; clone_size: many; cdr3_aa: CASSLGGAQFF; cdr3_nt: TGTGCCAGCAGTTTAGGGGGCGCGCAGTTCTTC
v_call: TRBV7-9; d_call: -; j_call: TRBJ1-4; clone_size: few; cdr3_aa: CASSLDGWAAVF; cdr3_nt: TGTGCCAGCAGCTTAGACGGTTGGGCTGCTGTTTTT
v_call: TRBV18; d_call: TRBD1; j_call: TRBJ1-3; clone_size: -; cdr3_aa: CASSPKGASSGNTIYF; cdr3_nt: TGTGCCAGCTCACCCAAGGGGGCGAGCTCTGGAAACACCATATATTTT
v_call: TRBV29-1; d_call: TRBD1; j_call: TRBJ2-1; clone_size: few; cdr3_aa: CSVGQGGYNEQFF; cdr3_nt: TGCAGCGTAGGACAGGGCGGCTACAATGAGCAGTTCTTC
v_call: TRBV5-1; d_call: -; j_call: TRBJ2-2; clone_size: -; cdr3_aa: CASSLEEGTGTGELFF; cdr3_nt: TGCGCCAGCAGCTTGGAAGAGGGGACGGGCACCGGGGAGCTGTTTTTT
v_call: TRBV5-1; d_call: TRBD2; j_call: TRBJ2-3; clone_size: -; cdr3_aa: CASSRLAHSVSGTDTQYF; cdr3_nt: TGCGCCAGCAGTAGACTAGCTCACAGCGTTTCAGGCACAGATACGCAGTATTTT
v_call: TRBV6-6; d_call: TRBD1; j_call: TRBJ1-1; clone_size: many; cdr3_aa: CASSYQGGGTEAFF; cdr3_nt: TGTGCCAGCAGTTATCAGGGGGGAGGCACTGAAGCTTTCTTT
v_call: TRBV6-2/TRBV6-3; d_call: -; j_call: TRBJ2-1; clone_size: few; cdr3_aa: CASSYLGLPSYNEQFF; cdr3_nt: TGTGCCAGCAGTTATCTCGGACTCCCATCTTACAATGAGCAGTTCTTC
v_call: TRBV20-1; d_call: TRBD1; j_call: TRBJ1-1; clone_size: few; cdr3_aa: CSASRDRETEAFF; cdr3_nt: TGCAGTGCTAGTCGGGACAGGGAAACTGAAGCTTTCTTT
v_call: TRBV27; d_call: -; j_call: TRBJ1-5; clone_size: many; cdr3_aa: CASSLRGRTNSNQPQHF; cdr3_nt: TGTGCCAGCAGTTTACGAGGACGGACTAATAGCAATCAGCCCCAGCATTTT
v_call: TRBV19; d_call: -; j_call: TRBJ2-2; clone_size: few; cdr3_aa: CASTPREVVWELFF; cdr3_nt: TGTGCCAGTACCCCCCGGGAAGTTGTCTGGGAGCTGTTTTTT
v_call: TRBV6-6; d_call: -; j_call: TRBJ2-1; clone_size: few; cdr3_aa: CASSSEGSSYNEQFF; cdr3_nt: TGTGCCAGCAGTTCTGAAGGGAGCTCCTACAATGAGCAGTTCTTC
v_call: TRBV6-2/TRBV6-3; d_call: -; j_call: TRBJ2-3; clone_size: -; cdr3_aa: CASSYSGVDTQYF; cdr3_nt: TGTGCCAGCAGTTACTCGGGGGTAGATACGCAGTATTTT
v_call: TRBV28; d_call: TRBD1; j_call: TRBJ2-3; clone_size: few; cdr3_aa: CASSPTGTGDTDTQYF; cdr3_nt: TGTGCCAGCAGCCCCACGGGGACAGGGGACACAGATACGCAGTATTTT
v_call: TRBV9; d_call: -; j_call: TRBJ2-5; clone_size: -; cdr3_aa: CASSVQARQETQYF; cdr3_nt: TGTGCCAGCAGCGTACAAGCGCGCCAAGAGACCCAGTACTTC
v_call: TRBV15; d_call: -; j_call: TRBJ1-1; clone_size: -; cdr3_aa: CATSRDWGGGLNTEAFF; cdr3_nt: TGTGCCACCAGCAGAGATTGGGGCGGGGGCCTGAACACTGAAGCTTTCTTT
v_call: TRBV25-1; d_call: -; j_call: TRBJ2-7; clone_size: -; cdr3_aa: CASSDSLYEQYF; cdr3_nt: TGTGCCAGCAGCGACAGCCTCTACGAGCAGTACTTC
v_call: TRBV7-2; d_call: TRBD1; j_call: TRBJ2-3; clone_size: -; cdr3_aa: CASSSGQGGDTQYF; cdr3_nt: TGTGCCAGCAGCAGTGGACAGGGGGGGGATACGCAGTATTTT
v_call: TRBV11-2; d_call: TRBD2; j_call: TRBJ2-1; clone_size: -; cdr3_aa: CASSWIAGAPINEQFF; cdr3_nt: TGTGCCAGCAGCTGGATAGCGGGGGCCCCTATAAATGAGCAGTTCTTC
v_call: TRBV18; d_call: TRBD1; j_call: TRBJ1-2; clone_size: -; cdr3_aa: CASSVGQNYGYTF; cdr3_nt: TGTGCCAGCTCAGTGGGACAGAACTATGGCTACACCTTC
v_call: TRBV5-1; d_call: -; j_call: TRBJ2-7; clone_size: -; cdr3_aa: CASSLGPGETHEQYF; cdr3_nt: TGCGCCAGCAGCTTGGGCCCGGGGGAAACCCACGAGCAGTACTTC
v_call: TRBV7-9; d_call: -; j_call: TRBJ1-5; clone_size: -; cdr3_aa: CASSRRGDSNQPQHF; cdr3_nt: TGTGCCAGCAGCCGTCGGGGAGATAGCAATCAGCCCCAGCATTTT
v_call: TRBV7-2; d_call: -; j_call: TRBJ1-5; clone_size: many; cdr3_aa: CASAFTGQFSNQPQHF; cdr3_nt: TGTGCCAGCGCATTCACAGGGCAGTTCAGCAATCAGCCCCAGCATTTT
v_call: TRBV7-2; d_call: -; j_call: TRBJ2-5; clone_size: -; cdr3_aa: CASSLAGRGDATQYF; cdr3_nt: TGTGCCAGCAGCTTAGCGGGCAGGGGGGATGCTACCCAGTACTTC
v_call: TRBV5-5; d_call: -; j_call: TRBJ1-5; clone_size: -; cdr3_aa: CASSFRTGLSSNQPQHF; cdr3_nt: TGTGCCAGCAGCTTTAGAACAGGGCTTTCTAGCAATCAGCCCCAGCATTTT